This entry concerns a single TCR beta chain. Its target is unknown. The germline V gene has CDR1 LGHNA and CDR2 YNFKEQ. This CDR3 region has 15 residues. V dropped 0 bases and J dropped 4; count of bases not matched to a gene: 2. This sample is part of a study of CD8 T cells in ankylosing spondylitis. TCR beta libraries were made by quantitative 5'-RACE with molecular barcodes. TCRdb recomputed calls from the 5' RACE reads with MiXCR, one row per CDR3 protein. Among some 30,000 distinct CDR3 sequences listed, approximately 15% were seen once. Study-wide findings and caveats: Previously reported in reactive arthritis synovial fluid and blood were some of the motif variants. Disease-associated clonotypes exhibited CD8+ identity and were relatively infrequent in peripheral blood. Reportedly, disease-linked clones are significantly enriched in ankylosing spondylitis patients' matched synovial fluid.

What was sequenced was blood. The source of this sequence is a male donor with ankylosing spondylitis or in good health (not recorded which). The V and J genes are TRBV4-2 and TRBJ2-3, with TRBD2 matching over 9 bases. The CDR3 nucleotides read TGTGCCAGCAGCCAAGAGCGGGGGGGCCCAGATACGCAGTATTTT. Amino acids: CASSQERGGPDTQYF.